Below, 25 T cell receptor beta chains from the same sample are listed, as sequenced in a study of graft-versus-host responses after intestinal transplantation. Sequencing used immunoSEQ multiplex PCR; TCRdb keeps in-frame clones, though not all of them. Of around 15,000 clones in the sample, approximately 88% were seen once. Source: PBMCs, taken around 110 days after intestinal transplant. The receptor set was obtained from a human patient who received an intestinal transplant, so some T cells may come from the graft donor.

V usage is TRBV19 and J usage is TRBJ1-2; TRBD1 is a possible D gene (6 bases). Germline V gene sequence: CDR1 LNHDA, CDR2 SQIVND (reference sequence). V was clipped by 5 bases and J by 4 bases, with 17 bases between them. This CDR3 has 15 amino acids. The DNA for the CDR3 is TGTGCCAGTAGTCCATCGACAGGAAGCATCTATGGCTACACCTTC. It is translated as CASSPSTGSIYGYTF. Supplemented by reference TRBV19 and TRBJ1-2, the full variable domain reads DGGITQSPKYLFRKEGQNVTLSCEQNLNHDAMYWYRQDPGQGLRLIYYSQIVNDFQKGDIAEGYSVSREKKESFPLTVTSAQKNPTAFYLCASSPSTGSIYGYTFGSGTRLTVV.

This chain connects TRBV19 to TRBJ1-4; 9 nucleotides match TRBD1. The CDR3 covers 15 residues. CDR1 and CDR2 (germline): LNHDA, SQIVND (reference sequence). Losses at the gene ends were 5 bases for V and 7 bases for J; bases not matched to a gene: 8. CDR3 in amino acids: CASSVGGTGIEKLFF. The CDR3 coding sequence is TGTGCCAGTAGTGTCGGGGGGACAGGGATTGAAAAACTGTTTTTT.

The CDR3 protein is CASSVGGNSNQPQHF. The CDR3 nucleotides read TGTGCCAGCAGCGTAGGAGGGAATAGCAATCAGCCCCAGCATTTT. The chain recombines TRBV9 with TRBJ1-5; D ambiguous. V lost 0 bases and J lost 0, with 7 bases in between. The CDR3 sequence is 15 residues long. CDR1 and CDR2 from the germline V gene are SGDLS and YYNGEE. The entire variable domain, with the rest obtained from reference TRBV9 and TRBJ1-5, is as follows: DSGVTQTPKHLITATGQRVTLRCSPRSGDLSVYWYQQSLDQGLQFLIQYYNGEERAKGNILERFSAQQFPDLHSELNLSSLELGDSALYFCASSVGGNSNQPQHFGDGTRLSIL.

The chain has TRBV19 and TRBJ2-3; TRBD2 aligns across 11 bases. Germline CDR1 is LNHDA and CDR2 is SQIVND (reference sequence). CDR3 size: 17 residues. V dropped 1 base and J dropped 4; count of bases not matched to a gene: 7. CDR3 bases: TGTGCCAGTAGTATAGCTCCGGGACTAGCGGCTTCAGATACGCAGTATTTT. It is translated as CASSIAPGLAASDTQYF.

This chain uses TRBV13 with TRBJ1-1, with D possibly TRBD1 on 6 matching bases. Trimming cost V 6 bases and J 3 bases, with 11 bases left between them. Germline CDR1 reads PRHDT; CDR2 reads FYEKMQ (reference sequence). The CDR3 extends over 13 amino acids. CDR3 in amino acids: CASRYTGYTEAFF. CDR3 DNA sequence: TGTGCCAGCAGATATACAGGGTACACTGAAGCTTTCTTT.

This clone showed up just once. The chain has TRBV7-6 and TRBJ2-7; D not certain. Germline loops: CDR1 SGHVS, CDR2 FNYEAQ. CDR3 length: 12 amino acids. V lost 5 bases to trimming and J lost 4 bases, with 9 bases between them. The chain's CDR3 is CASSPAGYEQYF. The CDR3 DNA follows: TGTGCCAGCAGCCCAGCCGGGTACGAGCAGTACTTC. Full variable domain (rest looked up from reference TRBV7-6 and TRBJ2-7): GAGVSQSPRYKVTKRGQDVALRCDPISGHVSLYWYRQALGQGPEFLTYFNYEAQQDKSGLPNDRFSAERPEGSISTLTIQRTEQRDSAMYRCASSPAGYEQYFGPGTRLTVT.

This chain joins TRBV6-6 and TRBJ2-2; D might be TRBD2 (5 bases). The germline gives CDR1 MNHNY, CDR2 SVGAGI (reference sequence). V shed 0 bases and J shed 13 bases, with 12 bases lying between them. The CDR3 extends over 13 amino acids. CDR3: CASSYSELAGLFF. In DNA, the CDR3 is TGTGCCAGCAGTTACTCGGAGTTGGCGGGGCTGTTTTTT.

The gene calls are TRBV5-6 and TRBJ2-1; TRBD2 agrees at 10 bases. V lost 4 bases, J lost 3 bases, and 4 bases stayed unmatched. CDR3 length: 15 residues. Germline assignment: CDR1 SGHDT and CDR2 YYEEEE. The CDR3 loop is CASSPGTSVYNEQFF. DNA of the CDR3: TGTGCCAGCAGCCCCGGGACTAGCGTCTACAATGAGCAGTTCTTC. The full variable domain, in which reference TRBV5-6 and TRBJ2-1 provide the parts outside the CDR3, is DAGVTQSPTHLIKTRGQQVTLRCSPKSGHDTVSWYQQALGQGPQFIFQYYEEEERQRGNFPDRFSGHQFPNYSSELNVNALLLGDSALYLCASSPGTSVYNEQFFGPGTRLTVL.

The CDR3: CASSQERDREIRDEQYF. The CDR3 DNA sequence: TGTGCCAGCAGCCAAGAAAGGGACAGGGAAATACGGGACGAGCAGTACTTC. The rearrangement uses TRBV4-2 and TRBJ2-7; TRBD1 matches 9 bases. The CDR3 extends over 17 amino acids. V gave up 0 bases and J gave up 5 bases; unmatched junction bases: 11. Germline V gene lookup returns CDR1 LGHNA and CDR2 YNFKEQ.

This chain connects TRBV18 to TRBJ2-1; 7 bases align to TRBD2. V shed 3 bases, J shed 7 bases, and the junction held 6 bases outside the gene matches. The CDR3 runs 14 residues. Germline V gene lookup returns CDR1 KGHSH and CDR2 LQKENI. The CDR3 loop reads CASSPVGGKNEQFF. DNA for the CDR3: TGTGCCAGCTCACCGGTCGGGGGGAAAAATGAGCAGTTCTTC.

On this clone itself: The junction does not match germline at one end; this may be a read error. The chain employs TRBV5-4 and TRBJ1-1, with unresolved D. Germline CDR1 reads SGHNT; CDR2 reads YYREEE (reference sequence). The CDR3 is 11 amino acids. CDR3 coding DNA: TGTGCCAGCAGCAACACCGGACTAGACATCTTT. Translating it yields CASSNTGLDIF. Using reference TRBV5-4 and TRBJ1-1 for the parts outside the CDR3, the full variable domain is ETGVTQSPTHLIKTRGQQVTLRCSSQSGHNTVSWYQQALGQGPQFIFQYYREEENGRGNFPPRFSGLQFPNYSSELNVNALELDDSALYLCASSNTGLDIFGQGTRLTVV.

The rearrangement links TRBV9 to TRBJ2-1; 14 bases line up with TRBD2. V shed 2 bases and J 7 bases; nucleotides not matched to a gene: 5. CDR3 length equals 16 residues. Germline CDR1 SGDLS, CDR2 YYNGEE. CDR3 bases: TGTGCCAGCAGCGTGGCCGGGACTAGCGGGAGTAATGAGCAGTTCTTC. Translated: CASSVAGTSGSNEQFF.

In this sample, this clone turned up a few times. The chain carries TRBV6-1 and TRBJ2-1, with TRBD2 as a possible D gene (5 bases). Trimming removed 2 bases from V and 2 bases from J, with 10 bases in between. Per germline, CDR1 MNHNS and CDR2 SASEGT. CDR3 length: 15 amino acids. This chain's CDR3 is CASSETRVTYNEQFF. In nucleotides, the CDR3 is TGTGCCAGCAGTGAAACGAGGGTCACCTACAATGAGCAGTTCTTC.

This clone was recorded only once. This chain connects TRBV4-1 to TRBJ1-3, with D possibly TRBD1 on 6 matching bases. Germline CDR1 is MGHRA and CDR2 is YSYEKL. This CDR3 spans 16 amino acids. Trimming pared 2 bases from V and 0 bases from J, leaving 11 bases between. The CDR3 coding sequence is TGCGCCAGCAGCCAACGGACAGCCTCCTCTGGAAACACCATATATTTT. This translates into CASSQRTASSGNTIYF.

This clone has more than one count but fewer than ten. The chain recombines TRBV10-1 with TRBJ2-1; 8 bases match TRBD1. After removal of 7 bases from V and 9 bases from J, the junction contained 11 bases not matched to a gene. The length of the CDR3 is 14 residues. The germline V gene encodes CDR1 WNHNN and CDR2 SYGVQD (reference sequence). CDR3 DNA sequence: TGCGCCAGCAAACCGGGACAGGACCTGGGTGAGCAGTTCTTC. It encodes CASKPGQDLGEQFF.

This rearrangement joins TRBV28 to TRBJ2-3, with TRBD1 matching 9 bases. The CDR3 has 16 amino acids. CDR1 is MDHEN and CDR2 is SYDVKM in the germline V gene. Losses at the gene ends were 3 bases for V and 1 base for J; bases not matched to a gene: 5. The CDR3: CASSFSGQGRTDTQYF. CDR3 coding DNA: TGTGCCAGCAGTTTCTCTGGACAGGGGCGCACAGATACGCAGTATTTT.

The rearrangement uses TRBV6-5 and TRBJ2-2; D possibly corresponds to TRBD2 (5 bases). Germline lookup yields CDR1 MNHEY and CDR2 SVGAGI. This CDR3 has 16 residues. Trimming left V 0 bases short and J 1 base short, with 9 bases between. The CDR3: CASSYSPSGNTGELFF. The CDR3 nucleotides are TGTGCCAGCAGTTACTCGCCCAGCGGGAACACCGGGGAGCTGTTTTTT.

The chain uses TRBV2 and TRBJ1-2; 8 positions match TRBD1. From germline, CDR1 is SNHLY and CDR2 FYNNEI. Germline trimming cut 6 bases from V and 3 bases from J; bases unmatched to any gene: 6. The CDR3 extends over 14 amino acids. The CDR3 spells CASSVRGRDYGYTF. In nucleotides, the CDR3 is TGTGCCAGCAGCGTCAGGGGGCGTGACTATGGCTACACCTTC.

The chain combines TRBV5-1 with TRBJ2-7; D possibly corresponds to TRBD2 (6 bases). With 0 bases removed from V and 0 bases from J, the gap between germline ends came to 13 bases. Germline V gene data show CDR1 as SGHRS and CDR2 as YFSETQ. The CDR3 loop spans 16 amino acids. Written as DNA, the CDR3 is TGCGCCAGCAGCTTGGGGGGGACTCCGAGCTCCTACGAGCAGTACTTC. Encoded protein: CASSLGGTPSSYEQYF. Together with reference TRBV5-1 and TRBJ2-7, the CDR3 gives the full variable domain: KAGVTQTPRYLIKTRGQQVTLSCSPISGHRSVSWYQQTPGQGLQFLFEYFSETQRNKGNFPGRFSGRQFSNSRSEMNVSTLELGDSALYLCASSLGGTPSSYEQYFGPGTRLTVT.

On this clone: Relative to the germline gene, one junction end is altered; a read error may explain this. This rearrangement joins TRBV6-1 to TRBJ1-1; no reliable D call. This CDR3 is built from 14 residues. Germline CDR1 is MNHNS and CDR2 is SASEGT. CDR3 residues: CASSERTLNTGAFF. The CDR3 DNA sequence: TGTGCCAGCAGTGAGCGCACTCTGAACACTGGAGCTTTCTTT.

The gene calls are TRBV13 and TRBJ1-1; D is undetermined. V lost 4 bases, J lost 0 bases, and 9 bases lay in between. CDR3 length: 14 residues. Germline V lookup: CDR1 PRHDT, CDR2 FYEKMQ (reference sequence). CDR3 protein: CASSSRRVNTEAFF. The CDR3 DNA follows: TGTGCCAGCAGCTCCCGGAGAGTGAACACTGAAGCTTTCTTT.

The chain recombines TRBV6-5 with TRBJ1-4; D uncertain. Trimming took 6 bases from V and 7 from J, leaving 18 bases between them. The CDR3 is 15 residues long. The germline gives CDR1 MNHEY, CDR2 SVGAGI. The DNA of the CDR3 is TGTGCCAGCAGCCTCGCATTGGGTTCTGGTGAAAAACTGTTTTTT. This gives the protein CASSLALGSGEKLFF.

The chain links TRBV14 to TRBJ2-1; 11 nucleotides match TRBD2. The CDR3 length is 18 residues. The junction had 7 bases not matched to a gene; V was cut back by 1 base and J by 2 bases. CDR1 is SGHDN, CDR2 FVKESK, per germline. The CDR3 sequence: CASSQVKLAGVTYNEQFF. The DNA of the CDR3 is TGTGCCAGCAGCCAAGTAAAACTAGCGGGAGTAACCTACAATGAGCAGTTCTTC.

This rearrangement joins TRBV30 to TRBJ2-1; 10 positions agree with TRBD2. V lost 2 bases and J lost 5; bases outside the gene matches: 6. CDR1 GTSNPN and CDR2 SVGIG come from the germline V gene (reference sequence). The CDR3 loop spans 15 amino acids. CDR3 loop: CAWSLLSGRHNEQFF. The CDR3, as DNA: TGTGCCTGGAGTCTCCTTAGCGGGAGGCACAATGAGCAGTTCTTC.

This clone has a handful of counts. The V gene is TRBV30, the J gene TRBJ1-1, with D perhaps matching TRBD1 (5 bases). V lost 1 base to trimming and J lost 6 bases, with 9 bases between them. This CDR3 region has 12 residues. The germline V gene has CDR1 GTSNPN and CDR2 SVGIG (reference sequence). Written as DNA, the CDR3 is TGTGCCTGGAGTGCAGGAGGGGCTGAAGCTTTCTTT. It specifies CAWSAGGAEAFF.